The 10 T cell receptor beta chains listed next were all sequenced from one sample in a study of T cells in Graves' hyperthyroidism and ophthalmopathy. From RNA transcripts, TCR beta CDR3 regions were amplified. The HTBI primer set was used in a first-round RT-PCR of the TCR CDR3. Each CDR3 protein gets one entry after TCRdb re-called the multiplex PCR reads with MiXCR. This repertoire shows about 200,000 distinct CDR3 sequences, approximately 20% found once; its top ten account for around 47%. The specimen was blood. Every receptor here comes from a man in his forties with Graves' hyperthyroidism.

Comment on this clonotype: This could be a read error, since a much larger clone is one nucleotide away. The rearrangement uses TRBV5-5 and TRBJ2-1, with 11 bases matching TRBD1. There are 15 residues in the CDR3. With V trimmed by 3 bases and J by 7 bases, 6 bases remained unmatched. Germline CDR1 SGHKS, CDR2 YYEKEE (reference sequence). CDR3 sequence: CASSSTGTGGNEQFF. CDR3 nucleotides: TGTGCCAGCAGCTCAACCGGGACAGGGGGAAATGAGCAGTTCTTC. The whole variable domain, remainder taken from reference TRBV5-5 and TRBJ2-1, is DAGVTQSPTHLIKTRGQQVTLRCSPISGHKSVSWYQQVLGQGPQFIFQYYEKEERGRGNFPDRFSARQFPNYSSELNVNALLLGDSALYLCASSSTGTGGNEQFFGPGTRLTVL.

This clonotype has a count of ten or more. The chain recombines TRBV6-2 or TRBV6-3 with TRBJ1-2; 7 nucleotides match TRBD1. V gave up 4 bases and J gave up 7 bases; unmatched junction bases: 3. Germline V lookup: CDR1 MNHEY, CDR2 SVGEGT. This CDR3 is built from 12 residues. The CDR3 bases are TGTGCCAGCAGTTCGCAGGGGGTTGGCTACACCTTC. Translation: CASSSQGVGYTF.

This clonotype has at least ten counts. The chain combines TRBV7-2 with TRBJ2-3, with TRBD1 identical over 7 bases. Trimming removed 5 bases from V and 3 bases from J; junction bases left unmatched: 5. Germline lookup yields CDR1 SGHTA and CDR2 FQGNSA. The CDR3 sequence is 14 residues long. CDR3 nucleotides: TGTGCCAGCAGCGCAGGGACAGCGACAGATACGCAGTATTTT. This gives the protein CASSAGTATDTQYF.

This clonotype appeared once. It may be a read error: a sequence one base away is much more abundant. The CDR3 DNA is TGCGGTAGCGGGTCGTTAAGCTCCTACAATGAGCAGTTCTTC. Residues: CGSGSLSSYNEQFF. The V and J genes are TRBV20-1 and TRBJ2-1, with 7 bases lining up with TRBD2. There are 14 residues in the CDR3. Germline-derived CDR1 and CDR2 are DFQATT and SNEGSKA (reference sequence).

This clonotype was counted at least ten times. The chain recombines TRBV20-1 with TRBJ2-5; the D gene is possibly TRBD1 (6 bases). The CDR3 consists of 14 residues. V lost 1 base and J 2 bases, leaving 11 bases between the germline ends. Germline V gives CDR1 DFQATT, CDR2 SNEGSKA (reference sequence). The DNA of the CDR3 is TGCAGTGCTAGAGGCTGGACAGTACAAGAGACCCAGTACTTC. Amino acid sequence: CSARGWTVQETQYF.

This clonotype was seen ten or more times. This chain uses TRBV27 with TRBJ2-6; no clear D. V was pared by 5 bases and J by 0 bases, with 17 bases between. This CDR3 has 18 amino acids. Germline CDR1 is MNHEY and CDR2 is SMNVEV (reference sequence). The CDR3 loop is CASSPWVSFGSGANVLTF. CDR3 coding DNA: TGTGCCAGCAGTCCCTGGGTCAGCTTTGGCTCTGGGGCCAACGTCCTGACTTTC.

In regard to this clonotype: A much bigger clone sits one base away, suggesting this may be a read error. V gene TRBV12-3 or TRBV12-4 combines with J gene TRBJ2-2; D tentatively reads TRBD1 or TRBD2 (5 bases each). The CDR3 loop spans 13 amino acids. CDR3 sequence: CASSFTGAGEPFF. CDR3 nucleotides: TGTGCCAGCAGTTTCACCGGGGCCGGGGAGCCGTTTTTT.

The table lists this clonotype with many counts. The rearrangement links TRBV30 to TRBJ1-2; D is perhaps TRBD1 (6 bases). This CDR3 is built from 14 residues. Germline V CDR1 and CDR2: GTSNPN, SVGIG (reference sequence). V lost 0 bases and J 3 bases, leaving 11 bases between the germline ends. The CDR3, as DNA: TGTGCCTGGAGTGTAGATAGGGGGTACTATGGCTACACCTTC. Protein product: CAWSVDRGYYGYTF. The whole variable domain, remainder taken from reference TRBV30 and TRBJ1-2, is SQTIHQWPATLVQPVGSPLSLECTVEGTSNPNLYWYRQAAGRGLQLLFYSVGIGQISSEVPQNLSASRPQDRQFILSSKKLLLSDSGFYLCAWSVDRGYYGYTFGSGTRLTVV.

CDR3 DNA: TGTGCCAGCAGCGTAGCGGGAAATGAGCAGTTCTTC. It is translated as CASSVAGNEQFF. The genes are TRBV9 and TRBJ2-1, with D possibly being TRBD2 (5 bases). V lost 0 bases and J lost 7, with 5 bases in between. The CDR3 is made up of 12 amino acids. Germline V gene data show CDR1 as SGDLS and CDR2 as YYNGEE.

J is TRBJ2-5 and V is TRBV5-1, with 9 nucleotides matching TRBD2. Trimming took 4 bases from V and 4 from J; bases not matched to a gene: 2. Germline lookup yields CDR1 SGHRS and CDR2 YFSETQ. This CDR3 is built from 13 residues. The CDR3 coding sequence is TGCGCCAGCAGCATGACTAGCGGAGAGACCCAGTACTTC. Translation gives CASSMTSGETQYF.